The sequence of this TCR beta chain was determined in a study of response to subunit inactivated influenza vaccine. Regarding the study as a whole: T cells newly recruited by each seasonal influenza vaccination are few, the authors suggested.

This clonotype has only a few counts. Its antigen remains unidentified. TCRdb passed the RT-PCR reads through MiXCR, listing each CDR3 protein once. The table records over 150,000 distinct CDR3 sequences, about 10% of them present only once. Germline V lookup: CDR1 LGHNA, CDR2 YSLEER. The CDR3 is made up of 15 amino acids. With 4 bases clipped from V and 4 bases from J, the junction kept 8 bases outside the gene matches. This sequence originates from a man between 50 and 69 years old who received an inactivated influenza vaccine. The specimen comprised CD8+ T cells sorted from PBMCs, sampled less than 30 months after vaccination. V is TRBV4-3 and J is TRBJ1-1, with 8 bases aligning to TRBD1. In DNA form, the CDR3 reads TGCGCCAGCAGCCCGAAGGAACAGGGGGTCACTGAAGCTTTCTTT. Translation: CASSPKEQGVTEAFF.